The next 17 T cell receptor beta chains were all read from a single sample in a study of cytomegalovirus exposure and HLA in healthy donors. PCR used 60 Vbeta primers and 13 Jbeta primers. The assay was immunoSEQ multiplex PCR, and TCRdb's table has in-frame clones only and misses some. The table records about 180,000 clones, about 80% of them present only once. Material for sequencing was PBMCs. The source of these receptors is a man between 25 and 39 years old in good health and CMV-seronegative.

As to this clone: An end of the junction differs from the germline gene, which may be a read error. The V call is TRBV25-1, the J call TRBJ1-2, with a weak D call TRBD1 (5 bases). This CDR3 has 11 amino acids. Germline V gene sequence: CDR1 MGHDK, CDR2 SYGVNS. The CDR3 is CASSEPHRQNF. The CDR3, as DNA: TGTGCCAGCAGTGAGCCCCACAGGCAGAACTTC.

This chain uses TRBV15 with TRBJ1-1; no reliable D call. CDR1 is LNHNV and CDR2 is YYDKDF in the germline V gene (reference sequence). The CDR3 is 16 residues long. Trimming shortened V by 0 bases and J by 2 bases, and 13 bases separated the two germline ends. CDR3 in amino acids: CATSRDIAGGNTEAFF. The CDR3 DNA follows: TGTGCCACCAGCAGAGATATCGCAGGTGGAAACACTGAAGCTTTCTTT.

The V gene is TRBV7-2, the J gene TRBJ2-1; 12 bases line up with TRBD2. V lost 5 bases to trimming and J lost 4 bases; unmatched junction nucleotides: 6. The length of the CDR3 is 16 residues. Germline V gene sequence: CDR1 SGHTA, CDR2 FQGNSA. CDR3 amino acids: CASSPAGLAGYNEQFF. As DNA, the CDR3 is TGTGCCAGCAGCCCAGCAGGACTAGCGGGATACAATGAGCAGTTCTTC.

CDR3 bases: TGTGCCAGCAGCTTAGGGGGTGTGCCGGACAGGGGGAGACTGTACGAGCAGTACTTC. Protein product: CASSLGGVPDRGRLYEQYF. The gene calls are TRBV7-2 and TRBJ2-5, with 10 bases matching TRBD1. The DNA end favors TRBJ2-7, so the J call may be wrong. This CDR3 is 19 amino acids long. Germline V gives CDR1 SGHTA, CDR2 FQGNSA.

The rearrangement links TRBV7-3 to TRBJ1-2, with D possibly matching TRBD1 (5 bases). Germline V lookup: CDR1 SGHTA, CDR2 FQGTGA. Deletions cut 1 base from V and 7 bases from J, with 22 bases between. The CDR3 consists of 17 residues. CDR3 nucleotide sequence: TGTGCCAGCAGCTTAAGTGTAAAAGGGGCCCGTCCTCGTGGCTACACCTTC. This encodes CASSLSVKGARPRGYTF.

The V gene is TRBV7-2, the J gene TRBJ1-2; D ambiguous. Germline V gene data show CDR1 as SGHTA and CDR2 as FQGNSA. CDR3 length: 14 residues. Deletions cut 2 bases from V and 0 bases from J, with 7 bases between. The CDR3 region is CASSLFATNYGYTF. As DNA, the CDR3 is TGTGCCAGCAGCTTATTCGCTACTAACTATGGCTACACCTTC.

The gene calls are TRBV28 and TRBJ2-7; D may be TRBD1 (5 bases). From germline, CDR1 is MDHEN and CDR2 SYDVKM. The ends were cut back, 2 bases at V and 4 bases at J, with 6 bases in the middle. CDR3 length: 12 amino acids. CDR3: CASSLRQYEQYF. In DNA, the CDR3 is TGTGCCAGCAGTTTAAGACAGTACGAGCAGTACTTC.

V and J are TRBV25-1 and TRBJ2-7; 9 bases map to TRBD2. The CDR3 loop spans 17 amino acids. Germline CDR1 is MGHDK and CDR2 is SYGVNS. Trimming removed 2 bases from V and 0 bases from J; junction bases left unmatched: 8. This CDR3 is CASSEPSGSGGSYEQYF. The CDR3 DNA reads TGTGCCAGCAGTGAACCCTCTGGTAGCGGGGGCTCCTACGAGCAGTACTTC.

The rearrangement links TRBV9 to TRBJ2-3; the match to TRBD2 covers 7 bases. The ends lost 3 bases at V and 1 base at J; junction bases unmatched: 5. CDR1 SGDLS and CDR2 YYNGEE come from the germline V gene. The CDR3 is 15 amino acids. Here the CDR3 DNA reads TGTGCCAGCAGCGCCCGGGGGGAAGGCACAGATACGCAGTATTTT. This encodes CASSARGEGTDTQYF.

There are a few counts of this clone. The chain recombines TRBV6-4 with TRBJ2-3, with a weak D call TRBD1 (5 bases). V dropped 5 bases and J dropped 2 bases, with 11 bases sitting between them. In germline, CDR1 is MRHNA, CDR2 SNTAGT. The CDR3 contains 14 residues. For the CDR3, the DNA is TGTGCCAGCAGTCCACAGGATACCACAGATACGCAGTATTTT. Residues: CASSPQDTTDTQYF.

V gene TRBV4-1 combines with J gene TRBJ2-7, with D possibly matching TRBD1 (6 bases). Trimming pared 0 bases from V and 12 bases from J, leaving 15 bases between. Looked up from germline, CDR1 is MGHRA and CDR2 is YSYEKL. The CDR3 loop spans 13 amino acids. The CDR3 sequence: CASSQDLDSRLYF. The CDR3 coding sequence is TGCGCCAGCAGCCAAGATTTGGACAGTAGGCTGTACTTC.

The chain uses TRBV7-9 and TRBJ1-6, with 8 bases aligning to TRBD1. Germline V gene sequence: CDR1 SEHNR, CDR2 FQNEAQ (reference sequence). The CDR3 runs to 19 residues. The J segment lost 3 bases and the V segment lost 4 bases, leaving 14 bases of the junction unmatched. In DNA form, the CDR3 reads TGTGCCAGCAGCTCAACCGGGACAGGTAACAGCGACTATAATTCACCCCTCCACTTT. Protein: CASSSTGTGNSDYNSPLHF.

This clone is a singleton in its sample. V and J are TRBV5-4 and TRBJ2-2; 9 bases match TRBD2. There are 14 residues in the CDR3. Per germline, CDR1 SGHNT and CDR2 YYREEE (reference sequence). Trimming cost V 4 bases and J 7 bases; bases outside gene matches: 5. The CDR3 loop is CASSTGTSFGELFF. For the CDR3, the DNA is TGTGCCAGCAGCACCGGGACTAGCTTCGGGGAGCTGTTTTTT.

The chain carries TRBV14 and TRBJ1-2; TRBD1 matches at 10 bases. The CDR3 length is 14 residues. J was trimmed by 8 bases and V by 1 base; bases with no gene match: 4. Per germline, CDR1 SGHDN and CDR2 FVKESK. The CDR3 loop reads CASSQGQGARGYTF. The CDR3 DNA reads TGTGCCAGCAGCCAAGGACAGGGGGCGCGGGGCTACACCTTC.

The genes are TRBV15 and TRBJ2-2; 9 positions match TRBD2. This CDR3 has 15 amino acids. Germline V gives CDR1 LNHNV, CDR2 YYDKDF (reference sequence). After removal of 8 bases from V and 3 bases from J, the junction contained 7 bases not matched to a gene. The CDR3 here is CATGAGGRDTGELFF. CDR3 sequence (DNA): TGTGCCACCGGAGCGGGGGGCCGCGACACCGGGGAGCTGTTTTTT.

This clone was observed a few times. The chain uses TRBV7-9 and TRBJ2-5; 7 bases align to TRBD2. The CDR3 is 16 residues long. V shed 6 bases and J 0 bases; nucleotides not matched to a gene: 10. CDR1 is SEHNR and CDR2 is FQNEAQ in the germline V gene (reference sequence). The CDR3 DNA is TGTGCCAGCAGGACAACTAGCGAGGGGTACCAAGAGACCCAGTACTTC. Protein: CASRTTSEGYQETQYF.

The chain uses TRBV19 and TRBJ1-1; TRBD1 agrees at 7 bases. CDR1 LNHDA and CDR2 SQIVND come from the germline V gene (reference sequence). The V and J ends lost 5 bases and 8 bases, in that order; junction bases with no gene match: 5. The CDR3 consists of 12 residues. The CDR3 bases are TGTGCCAGTAGTGTTCGACAGGGAGAAGCTTTCTTT. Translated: CASSVRQGEAFF.